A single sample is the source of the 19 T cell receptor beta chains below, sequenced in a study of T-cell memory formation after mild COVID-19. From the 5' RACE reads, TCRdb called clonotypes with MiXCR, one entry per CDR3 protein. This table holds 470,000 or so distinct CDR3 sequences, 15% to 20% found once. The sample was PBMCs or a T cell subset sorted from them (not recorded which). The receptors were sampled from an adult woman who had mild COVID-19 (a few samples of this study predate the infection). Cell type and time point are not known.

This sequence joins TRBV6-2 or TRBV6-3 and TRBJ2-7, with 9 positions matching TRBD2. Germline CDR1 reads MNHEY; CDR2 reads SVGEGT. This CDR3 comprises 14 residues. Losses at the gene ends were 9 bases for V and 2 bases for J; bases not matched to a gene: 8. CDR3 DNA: TGTGCCAGTAGAGCGGGAGGCGCCACCTACGAGCAGTACTTC. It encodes CASRAGGATYEQYF.

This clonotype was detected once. CDR3 nucleotides: TGTGCCAGCAGCTCCGAAAACGGACAGGGGTACCCCGGCACTGAAGCTTTCTTT. It encodes CASSSENGQGYPGTEAFF. The chain uses TRBV7-8 and TRBJ1-1; 9 nucleotides align to TRBD1. Trimming at V came to 4 bases and at J to 4 bases, leaving 16 bases not matched to a gene. CDR1 and CDR2 from the germline V gene are SGHVS and FQNEAQ. The CDR3 runs 18 residues.

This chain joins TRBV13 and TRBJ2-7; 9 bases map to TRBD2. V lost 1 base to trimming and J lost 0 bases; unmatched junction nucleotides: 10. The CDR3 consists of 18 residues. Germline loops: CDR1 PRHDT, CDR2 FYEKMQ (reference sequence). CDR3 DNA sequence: TGTGCCAGCAGCTTAGCGGCTAGCGGGACCCTGAGCTCCTACGAGCAGTACTTC. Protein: CASSLAASGTLSSYEQYF.

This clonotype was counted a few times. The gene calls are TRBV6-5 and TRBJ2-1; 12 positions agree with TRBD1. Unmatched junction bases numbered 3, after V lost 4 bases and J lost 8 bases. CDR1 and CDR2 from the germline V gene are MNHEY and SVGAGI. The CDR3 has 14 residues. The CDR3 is CASSWGQGAYEQFF. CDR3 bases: TGTGCCAGCAGTTGGGGACAGGGGGCTTATGAGCAGTTCTTC.

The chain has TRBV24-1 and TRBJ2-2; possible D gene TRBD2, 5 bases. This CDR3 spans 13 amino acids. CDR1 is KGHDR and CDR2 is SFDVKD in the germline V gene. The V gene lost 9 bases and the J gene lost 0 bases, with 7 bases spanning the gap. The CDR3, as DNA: TGTGCCACCGAGGGTACGAACACCGGGGAGCTGTTTTTT. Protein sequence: CATEGTNTGELFF.

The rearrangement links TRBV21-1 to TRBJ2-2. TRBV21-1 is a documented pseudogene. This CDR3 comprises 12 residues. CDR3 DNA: TGTGCCAGCAGCAACTACACCGGGGAGCTGTTTTTT. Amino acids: CASSNYTGELFF.

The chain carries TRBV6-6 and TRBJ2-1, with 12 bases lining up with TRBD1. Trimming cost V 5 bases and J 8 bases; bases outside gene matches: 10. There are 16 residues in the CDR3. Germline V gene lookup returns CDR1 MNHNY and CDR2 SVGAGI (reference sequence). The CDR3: CASSPEPGQGADEQFF. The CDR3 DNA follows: TGTGCCAGCAGTCCCGAGCCGGGACAGGGGGCCGATGAGCAGTTCTTC.

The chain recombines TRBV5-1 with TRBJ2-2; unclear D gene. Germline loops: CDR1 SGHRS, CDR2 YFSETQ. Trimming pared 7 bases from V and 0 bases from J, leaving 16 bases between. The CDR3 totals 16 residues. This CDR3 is CASSGRSHANTGELFF. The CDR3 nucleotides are TGCGCCAGCTCCGGTCGGAGTCACGCGAACACCGGGGAGCTGTTTTTT.

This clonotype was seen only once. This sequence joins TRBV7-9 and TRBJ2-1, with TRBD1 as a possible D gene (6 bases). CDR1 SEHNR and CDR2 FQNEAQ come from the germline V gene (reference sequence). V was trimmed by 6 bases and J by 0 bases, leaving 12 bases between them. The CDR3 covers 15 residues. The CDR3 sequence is CASSSDRISYNEQFF. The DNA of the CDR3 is TGTGCCAGCAGTTCCGACAGGATCTCCTACAATGAGCAGTTCTTC.

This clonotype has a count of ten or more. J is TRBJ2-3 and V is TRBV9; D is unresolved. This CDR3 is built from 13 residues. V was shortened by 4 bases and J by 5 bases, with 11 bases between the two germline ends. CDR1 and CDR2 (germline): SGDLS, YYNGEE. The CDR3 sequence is CASSPGSLDTQYF. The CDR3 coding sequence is TGTGCCAGCAGCCCCGGATCGCTAGATACGCAGTATTTT.

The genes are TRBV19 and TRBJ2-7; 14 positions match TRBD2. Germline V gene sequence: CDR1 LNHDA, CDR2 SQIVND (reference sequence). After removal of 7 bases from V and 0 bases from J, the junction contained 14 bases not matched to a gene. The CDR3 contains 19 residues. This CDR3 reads CASTPRRGGTSGGSYEQYF. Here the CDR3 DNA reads TGTGCCAGTACCCCCCGAAGAGGTGGGACTAGCGGGGGCTCCTACGAGCAGTACTTC.

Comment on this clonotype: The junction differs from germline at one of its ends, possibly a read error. The DNA for the CDR3 is TGTGCCAGCAGGGGGGACAGCAAACAGTTTTTT. This sequence encodes CASRGDSKQFF. V is TRBV25-1 and J is TRBJ1-4, with 7 bases that match TRBD1. The germline CDR1 and CDR2 sequences are MGHDK and SYGVNS. The CDR3 loop spans 11 amino acids.

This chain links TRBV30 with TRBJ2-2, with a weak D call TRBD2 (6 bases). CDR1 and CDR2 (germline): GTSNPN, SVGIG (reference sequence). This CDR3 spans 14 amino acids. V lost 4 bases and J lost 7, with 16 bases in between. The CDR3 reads CAWKSWEDGGELFF. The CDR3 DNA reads TGTGCCTGGAAGTCGTGGGAGGATGGCGGGGAGCTGTTTTTT.

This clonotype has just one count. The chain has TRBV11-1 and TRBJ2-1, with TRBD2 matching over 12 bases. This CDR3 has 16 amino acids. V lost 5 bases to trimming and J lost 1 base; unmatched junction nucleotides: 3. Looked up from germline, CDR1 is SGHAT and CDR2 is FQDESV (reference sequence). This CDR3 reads CASSRLAGASYNEQFF. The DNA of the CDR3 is TGTGCCAGCAGCCGACTAGCGGGAGCTTCCTACAATGAGCAGTTCTTC.

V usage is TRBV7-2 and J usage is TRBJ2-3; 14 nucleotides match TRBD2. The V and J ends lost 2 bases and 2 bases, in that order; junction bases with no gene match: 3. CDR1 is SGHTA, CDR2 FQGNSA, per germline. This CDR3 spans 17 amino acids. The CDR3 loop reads CASSLRLAGGNTDTQYF. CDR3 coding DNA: TGTGCCAGCAGCTTACGACTAGCGGGGGGGAACACAGATACGCAGTATTTT. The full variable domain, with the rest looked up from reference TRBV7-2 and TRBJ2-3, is GAGVSQSPSNKVTEKGKDVELRCDPISGHTALYWYRQSLGQGLEFLIYFQGNSAPDKSGLPSDRFSAERTGGSVSTLTIQRTQQEDSAVYLCASSLRLAGGNTDTQYFGPGTRLTVL.

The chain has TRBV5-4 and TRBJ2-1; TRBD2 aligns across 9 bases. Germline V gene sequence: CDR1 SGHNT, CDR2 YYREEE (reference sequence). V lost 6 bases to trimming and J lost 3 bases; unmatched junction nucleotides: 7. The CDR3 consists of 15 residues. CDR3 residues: CASTLGGRVYNEQFF. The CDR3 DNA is TGTGCCAGCACCCTAGGCGGGAGGGTCTACAATGAGCAGTTCTTC.

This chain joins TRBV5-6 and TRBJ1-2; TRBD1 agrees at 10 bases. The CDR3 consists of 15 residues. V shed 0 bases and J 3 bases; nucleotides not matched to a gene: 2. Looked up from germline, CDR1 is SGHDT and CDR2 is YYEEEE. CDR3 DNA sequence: TGTGCCAGCAGCTTGGGGGACAGGGGTTACTATGGCTACACCTTC. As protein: CASSLGDRGYYGYTF.

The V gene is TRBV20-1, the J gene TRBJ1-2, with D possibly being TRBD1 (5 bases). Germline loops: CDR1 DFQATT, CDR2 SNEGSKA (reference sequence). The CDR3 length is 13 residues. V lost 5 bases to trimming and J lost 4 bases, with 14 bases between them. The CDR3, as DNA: TGCAGTGCTGGCAACCCGGGGGGCTATGGCTACACCTTC. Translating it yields CSAGNPGGYGYTF.

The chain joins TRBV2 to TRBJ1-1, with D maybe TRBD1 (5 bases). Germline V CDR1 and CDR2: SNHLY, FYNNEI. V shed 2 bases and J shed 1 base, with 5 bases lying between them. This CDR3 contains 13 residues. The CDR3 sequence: CASSEQGNTEAFF. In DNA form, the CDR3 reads TGTGCCAGCAGTGAACAGGGGAACACTGAAGCTTTCTTT.